This T cell receptor (beta chain) was obtained from a study of blood T cell repertoires in COVID-19. Patients at the Seattle site were enrolled during active infection and followed longitudinally. This table comes from immunoSEQ multiplex PCR, and its TCRdb copy is limited to in-frame clones, with some not included. The sample includes 400,000 or so clones, around nine tenths seen only once; the top ten take about 1.6%. The source material was peripheral blood. The receptor was derived from a woman aged 40 to 50 with COVID-19, enrolled during active disease.

This CDR3 reads CASSQDTTVYGYTF. Here the CDR3 DNA reads TGTGCCAGCAGCCAAGATACAACAGTCTATGGCTACACCTTC. The chain carries TRBV3-1 (or the pseudogene TRBV3-2) and TRBJ1-2; D remains ambiguous. Germline CDR1 reads LGHDT; CDR2 reads YNNKEL (reference sequence). The length of the CDR3 is 14 residues. Trimming cost V 0 bases and J 4 bases, with 9 bases left between them.